Each of the 24 T cell receptor beta chains below was sequenced from the same sample in a study of blood T cells in healthy people across ages. For the second PCR, which ran for about 6 to 12 cycles, a sample-barcoded 5' primer and a J-beta primer mix were used. TCRdb reanalysed the 5' RACE reads using MiXCR and keeps one entry per CDR3 protein. The repertoire has a few hundred thousand distinct CDR3 sequences, over 45% of them found once; the top ten carry approximately 51%. The sample consisted of blood. Receptors were obtained from a man aged 60-69 years in good health.

Concerning this clonotype itself: A junction end diverges from the germline sequence, so it may reflect a read error. V gene TRBV6-5 combines with J gene TRBJ2-4; D unresolved. With the DNA end fitting TRBJ2-7 better, the J assignment may be wrong. The CDR3 loop spans 12 amino acids. The germline V gene encodes CDR1 MNHEY and CDR2 SVGAGI. Here the CDR3 reads CASSYVGGEQYF. CDR3 in DNA: TGTGCAAGCAGTTACGTGGGTGGCGAGCAGTACTTC.

This clonotype has more than one count but fewer than ten. This may stem from a read error, because a much larger clone lies one nucleotide away. CDR3 sequence: CASSQGGGGETQFF. CDR3 nucleotide sequence: TGTGCCAGCAGCCAAGGGGGAGGAGGGGAGACCCAGTTCTTC. V gene TRBV4-2 combines with J gene TRBJ2-1, with D perhaps TRBD2 (6 bases). Trimming took 1 base from V and 13 from J, leaving 17 bases between them. From germline, CDR1 is LGHNA and CDR2 YNFKEQ. This CDR3 contains 14 residues.

The chain links TRBV20-1 to TRBJ1-5, with 7 bases lining up with TRBD1. Germline lookup yields CDR1 DFQATT and CDR2 SNEGSKA (reference sequence). V lost 6 bases to trimming and J lost 2 bases; unmatched junction nucleotides: 7. The CDR3 spans 14 residues. In DNA, the CDR3 is TGCAGTGCCCCAGCAGGGGGAGGCAATCAGCCCCAGCATTTT. Encoded protein: CSAPAGGGNQPQHF.

The chain employs TRBV6-2 or TRBV6-3 and TRBJ1-5; D remains ambiguous. The germline V gene encodes CDR1 MNHEY and CDR2 SVGEGT. The CDR3 has 14 residues. V was clipped by 7 bases and J by 6 bases, with 16 bases between them. The CDR3 protein is CASKHQKLIQPQHF. For the CDR3, the DNA is TGTGCCAGCAAGCATCAGAAACTTATTCAGCCCCAGCATTTT.

In this sample, this clonotype turned up a few times. V usage is TRBV20-1 and J usage is TRBJ2-1, with 8 bases aligning to TRBD2. Germline V gene sequence: CDR1 DFQATT, CDR2 SNEGSKA (reference sequence). CDR3 length: 12 amino acids. V lost 2 bases and J lost 10; bases outside the gene matches: 4. The DNA for the CDR3 is TGCAGTGCTAGAAGCCCTAGCGGGGAGCAGTTCTTC. It translates to CSARSPSGEQFF.

This sequence joins TRBV10-3 and TRBJ2-7; D is perhaps TRBD1 (6 bases). The V end lost 3 bases, the J end lost 5 bases, and 11 bases lay between the germline ends. Germline lookup yields CDR1 ENHRY and CDR2 SYGVKD. The CDR3 contains 13 residues. As DNA, the CDR3 is TGTGCCATCAGTGACAGGGGCCGCCACGAGCAGTACTTC. Translation: CAISDRGRHEQYF.

J is TRBJ2-1 and V is TRBV11-2; 9 bases are shared with TRBD1. Trimming took 7 bases from V and 3 from J; bases not matched to a gene: 1. Germline lookup yields CDR1 SGHAT and CDR2 FQNNGV. The CDR3 sequence is 13 residues long. The CDR3 protein is CASKGQGYNEQFF. The CDR3 DNA follows: TGTGCCAGCAAGGGACAGGGCTACAATGAGCAGTTCTTC. Looking up the rest from reference TRBV11-2 and TRBJ2-1 gives the full variable domain: EAGVAQSPRYKIIEKRQSVAFWCNPISGHATLYWYQQILGQGPKLLIQFQNNGVVDDSQLPKDRFSAERLKGVDSTLKIQPAKLEDSAVYLCASKGQGYNEQFFGPGTRLTVL.

This chain connects TRBV27 to TRBJ2-7; 7 bases fit TRBD1. Germline assignment: CDR1 MNHEY and CDR2 SMNVEV (reference sequence). The V gene end was trimmed by 5 bases and the J gene end by 6 bases; junction bases not matched to a gene: 7. The CDR3 sequence is 13 residues long. CDR3: CASSQRQGGEQYF. In nucleotides, the CDR3 is TGTGCCAGCAGTCAGAGACAGGGCGGCGAGCAGTACTTC.

The V and J genes are TRBV2 and TRBJ1-5; D unresolved. The CDR3 loop spans 13 amino acids. Germline assignment: CDR1 SNHLY and CDR2 FYNNEI. V lost 4 bases and J lost 5, with 9 bases in between. The CDR3 here is CASSVQGYQPQHF. CDR3 in DNA: TGTGCCAGCAGTGTCCAAGGGTATCAGCCCCAGCATTTT.

This rearrangement joins TRBV5-1 to TRBJ1-2; D is uncertain. Germline V gene data show CDR1 as SGHRS and CDR2 as YFSETQ. Deletions cut 0 bases from V and 8 bases from J, with 20 bases between. The CDR3 has 16 residues. CDR3 DNA sequence: TGCGCCAGCAGCTTGGTGGGGTCAGGCCAACTAGAGGGCTACACCTTC. It yields the protein CASSLVGSGQLEGYTF.

This clonotype has just a few counts. This chain joins TRBV28 and TRBJ2-5; TRBD1 agrees at 10 bases. Germline values: CDR1 MDHEN, CDR2 SYDVKM. This CDR3 contains 15 residues. The J segment lost 0 bases and the V segment lost 7 bases, leaving 5 bases of the junction unmatched. CDR3 region: CASNSDRGYQETQYF. For the CDR3, the DNA is TGTGCCAGCAATTCGGACAGGGGGTACCAAGAGACCCAGTACTTC.

For this clonotype: One base away lies a much larger clone, so this may be a sequencing read error. V gene TRBV4-1 combines with J gene TRBJ2-4; D is uncertain. The closer fit of TRBJ2-7 to the DNA end suggests the J call may be wrong. The germline CDR1 and CDR2 sequences are MGHRA and YSYEKL. The CDR3 is 14 amino acids. In DNA, the CDR3 is TGCACCAGCAGCCAAGATCCAGGTCGAAACGAGCAGTACTTC. It codes for CTSSQDPGRNEQYF.

The chain employs TRBV13 and TRBJ2-1; unclear D gene. Trimming took 5 bases from V and 3 from J, leaving 17 bases between them. Germline V CDR1 and CDR2: PRHDT, FYEKMQ (reference sequence). This CDR3 is built from 16 residues. The CDR3 reads CASSPLSRSVYNEQFF. The CDR3, as DNA: TGTGCCAGCAGCCCTCTTAGCAGGTCAGTCTACAATGAGCAGTTCTTC.

The chain couples TRBV4-3 to TRBJ2-1, with 8 bases lining up with TRBD2. J gave up 7 bases and V 1 base, and 9 bases lay outside the gene matches. The CDR3 totals 16 residues. From germline, CDR1 is LGHNA and CDR2 YSLEER. CDR3 DNA: TGCGCCAGCAGCCAAGCGCACTTACCTAGCGGGAATGAGCAGTTCTTC. Its protein is CASSQAHLPSGNEQFF.

The V and J genes are TRBV7-8 and TRBJ1-2; D may be TRBD1 (6 bases). V dropped 1 base and J dropped 6 bases, with 15 bases sitting between them. The CDR3 totals 15 residues. CDR1 is SGHVS, CDR2 FQNEAQ, per germline. The chain's CDR3 is CASSLGSQQGHGYTF. The CDR3 DNA reads TGTGCCAGCAGCTTAGGGAGTCAACAGGGTCATGGCTACACCTTC.

This chain connects TRBV7-9 to TRBJ2-7; the D gene could be TRBD1 or TRBD2 (5 bases each). The J call could be wrong; TRBJ2-5 is a better fit for the DNA end. Germline V gene data show CDR1 as SEHNR and CDR2 as FQNEAQ (reference sequence). The CDR3 totals 15 residues. CDR3 residues: CASSWTGTPSETQYF. The CDR3, as DNA: TGTGCCAGCAGCTGGACCGGGACCCCTTCGGAGACCCAGTACTTC.

The chain employs TRBV6-2 or TRBV6-3 and TRBJ2-5, with unresolved D. Germline-derived CDR1 and CDR2 are MNHEY and SVGEGT. V lost 7 bases and J lost 5, with 20 bases in between. The CDR3 sequence is 15 residues long. CDR3 sequence reads: CASIYGPIPSETQYF. The CDR3, as DNA: TGTGCCAGCATCTACGGGCCCATTCCTTCGGAGACCCAGTACTTC.

V gene TRBV20-1 combines with J gene TRBJ2-1; TRBD1 aligns across 7 bases. Germline V gene data show CDR1 as DFQATT and CDR2 as SNEGSKA (reference sequence). V dropped 6 bases and J dropped 0; count of bases not matched to a gene: 5. CDR3 length equals 14 residues. The CDR3 nucleotides read TGCAGTGCGTTGGGACAGAGCTCCTACAATGAGCAGTTCTTC. Translating gives CSALGQSSYNEQFF.

V and J are TRBV6-6 and TRBJ1-2; D is unresolved. CDR1 MNHNY and CDR2 SVGAGI come from the germline V gene (reference sequence). This CDR3 is built from 15 residues. Deletions cut 7 bases from V and 0 bases from J, with 15 bases between. The CDR3 sequence: CASTQTATANYGYTF. The CDR3, as DNA: TGTGCCAGCACCCAGACTGCAACCGCTAACTATGGCTACACCTTC.

The V gene is TRBV5-1, the J gene TRBJ1-1, with TRBD1 as a possible D gene (6 bases). Germline CDR1 is SGHRS and CDR2 is YFSETQ. Trimming took 2 bases from V and 1 from J, leaving 12 bases between them. CDR3 length: 15 residues. The CDR3 region is CASSLSQGRNTEAFF. The CDR3 region has the DNA TGCGCCAGCAGCTTAAGTCAGGGGAGGAACACTGAAGCTTTCTTT.

This clonotype was found many times. The chain combines TRBV30 with TRBJ1-2, with D possibly TRBD1 on 6 matching bases. The CDR3 totals 14 residues. Trimming shortened V by 0 bases and J by 7 bases, and 15 bases separated the two germline ends. Germline V CDR1 and CDR2: GTSNPN, SVGIG (reference sequence). The CDR3 sequence: CAWSVIGGSGGYTF. The DNA of the CDR3 is TGTGCCTGGAGTGTAATCGGGGGCTCAGGTGGCTACACCTTC.

With respect to this clonotype: One base away lies a much larger clone, so this may be a sequencing read error. The chain has TRBV12-3 or TRBV12-4 and TRBJ2-1; D gene ambiguous. The DNA end is more similar to TRBJ2-7, so the J call may be wrong. The CDR3 runs 14 residues. The CDR3 sequence: CASSWPGPNNEQYF. The DNA for the CDR3 is TGTGCCAGCAGTTGGCCAGGACCTAACAATGAGCAGTACTTC.

This clonotype came up a few times. V gene TRBV5-5 combines with J gene TRBJ1-2, with a weak D call TRBD1 (6 bases). The CDR3 consists of 13 residues. CDR1 and CDR2 from the germline V gene are SGHKS and YYEKEE (reference sequence). V lost 1 base and J lost 7, with 11 bases in between. The DNA of the CDR3 is TGTGCCAGCAGCTTGCGGGCAGGGGCTGGCTACACCTTC. This encodes CASSLRAGAGYTF.

This chain links TRBV5-1 with TRBJ2-3; TRBD1 is a possible D gene (6 bases). The germline CDR1 and CDR2 sequences are SGHRS and YFSETQ. The CDR3 spans 15 residues. Trimming took off 0 bases at V and 2 bases at J, with 10 bases between the two ends. The CDR3: CASSLAGHLTDTQYF. CDR3 DNA sequence: TGCGCCAGCAGCTTGGCGGGACACCTCACAGATACGCAGTATTTT.